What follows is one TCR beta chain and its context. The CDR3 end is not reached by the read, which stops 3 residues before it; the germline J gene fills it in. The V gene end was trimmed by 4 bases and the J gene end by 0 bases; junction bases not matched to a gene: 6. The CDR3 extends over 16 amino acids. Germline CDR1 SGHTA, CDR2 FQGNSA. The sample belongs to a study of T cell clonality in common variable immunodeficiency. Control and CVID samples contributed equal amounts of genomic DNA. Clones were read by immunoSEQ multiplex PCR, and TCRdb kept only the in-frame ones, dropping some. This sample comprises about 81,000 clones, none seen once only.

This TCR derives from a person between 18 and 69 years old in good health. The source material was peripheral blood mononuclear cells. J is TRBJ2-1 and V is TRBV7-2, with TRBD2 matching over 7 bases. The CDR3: CASSSASGSSYNEQFF. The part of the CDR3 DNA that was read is TGTGCCAGCAGCTCAGCTAGCGGCAGCTCCTACAATGAG.